This T cell receptor beta chain derives from a study of OX40 agonist ivuxolimab in advanced cancers. For the study at large: Patients with hepatocellular carcinoma, melanoma, renal cell or head and neck cancer made up the dose-escalation patients.

The length of the CDR3 is 13 residues. The V and J ends lost 0 bases and 8 bases respectively, with 10 bases between them. Germline CDR1 reads SGHAT; CDR2 reads FQNNGV. Produced via immunoSEQ multiplex PCR; TCRdb's table is partial and in-frame only. The repertoire holds some 100,000 clones, with around 84% as singletons. This TCR came from an adult with an advanced solid tumor such as melanoma, head and neck, liver or kidney cancer. The specimen comprised CD4+ or CD8+ T cells sorted from blood, sampled in a trial of the OX40 agonist ivuxolimab. The chain couples TRBV11-2 to TRBJ1-1; D remains unclear. CDR3 DNA: TGTGCCAGCAGCTTAGATCAGGTCAGCGAAGCTTTCTTT. Its translation: CASSLDQVSEAFF.